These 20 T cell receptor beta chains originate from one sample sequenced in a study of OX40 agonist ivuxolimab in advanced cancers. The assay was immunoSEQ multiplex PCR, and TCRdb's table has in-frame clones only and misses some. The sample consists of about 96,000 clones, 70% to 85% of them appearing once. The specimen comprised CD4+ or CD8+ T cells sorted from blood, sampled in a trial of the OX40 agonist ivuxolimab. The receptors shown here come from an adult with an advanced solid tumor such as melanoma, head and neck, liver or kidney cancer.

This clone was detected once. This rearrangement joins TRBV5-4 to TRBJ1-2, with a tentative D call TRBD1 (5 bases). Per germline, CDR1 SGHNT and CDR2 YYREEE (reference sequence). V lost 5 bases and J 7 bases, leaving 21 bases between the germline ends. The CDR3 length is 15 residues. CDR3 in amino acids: CASSSKHRDLSGYTF. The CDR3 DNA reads TGTGCCAGCAGTTCTAAACACCGGGACTTATCTGGCTACACCTTC.

CDR3 amino acids: CASSPRTQTGELFF. Written as DNA, the CDR3 is TGTGCCAGCAGCCCCCGGACCCAAACCGGGGAGCTGTTTTTT. The chain recombines TRBV7-9 with TRBJ2-2; D remains ambiguous. The CDR3 runs to 14 residues. V was trimmed by 5 bases and J by 5 bases, leaving 12 bases between them. Germline lookup yields CDR1 SEHNR and CDR2 FQNEAQ (reference sequence). The full variable domain, rest sourced from reference TRBV7-9 and TRBJ2-2, is DTGVSQNPRHKITKRGQNVTFRCDPISEHNRLYWYRQTLGQGPEFLTYFQNEAQLEKSRLLSDRFSAERPKGSFSTLEIQRTEQGDSAMYLCASSPRTQTGELFFGEGSRLTVL.

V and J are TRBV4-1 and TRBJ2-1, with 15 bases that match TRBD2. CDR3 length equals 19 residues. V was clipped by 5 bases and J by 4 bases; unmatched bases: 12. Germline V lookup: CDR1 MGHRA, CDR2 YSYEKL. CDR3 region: CASSERTSGRARLYNEQFF. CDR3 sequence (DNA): TGCGCCAGCAGCGAACGGACTAGCGGGAGGGCCCGTTTATACAATGAGCAGTTCTTC.

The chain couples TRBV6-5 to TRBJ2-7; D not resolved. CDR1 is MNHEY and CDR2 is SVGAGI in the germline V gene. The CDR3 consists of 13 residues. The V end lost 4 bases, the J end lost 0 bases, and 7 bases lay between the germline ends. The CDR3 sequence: CASSLTISYEQYF. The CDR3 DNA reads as TGTGCCAGCAGTTTAACGATCTCCTACGAGCAGTACTTC.

The CDR3 loop is CASPSTGGPTDTQYF. CDR3 bases: TGCGCCAGCCCTAGCACAGGGGGCCCCACAGATACGCAGTATTTT. The chain links TRBV5-1 to TRBJ2-3, with TRBD1 identical over 9 bases. The CDR3 loop spans 15 amino acids. The V gene end was trimmed by 7 bases and the J gene end by 2 bases; junction bases not matched to a gene: 8. Germline V gene sequence: CDR1 SGHRS, CDR2 YFSETQ.

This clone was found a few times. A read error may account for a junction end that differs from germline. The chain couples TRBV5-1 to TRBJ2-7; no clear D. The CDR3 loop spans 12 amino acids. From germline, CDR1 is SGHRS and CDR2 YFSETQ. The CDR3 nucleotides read TGCGCCAGCAGTTTGGAAGGAAACGAGCAGTACTTC. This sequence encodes CASSLEGNEQYF.

The CDR3 protein is CASSLQGARADTQYF. The CDR3 DNA reads TGCGCCAGCAGCCTACAGGGGGCGAGGGCAGATACGCAGTATTTT. The chain joins TRBV5-1 to TRBJ2-3; TRBD1 matches 9 bases. With 4 bases clipped from V and 4 bases from J, the junction kept 7 bases outside the gene matches. CDR1 and CDR2 (germline): SGHRS, YFSETQ. CDR3 length: 15 residues.

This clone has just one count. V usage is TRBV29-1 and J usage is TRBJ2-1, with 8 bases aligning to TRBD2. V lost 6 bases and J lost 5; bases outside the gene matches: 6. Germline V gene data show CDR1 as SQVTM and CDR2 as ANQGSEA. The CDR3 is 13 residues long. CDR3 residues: CSVASGSDNEQFF. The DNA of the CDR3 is TGCAGCGTGGCAAGCGGGAGTGACAATGAGCAGTTCTTC.

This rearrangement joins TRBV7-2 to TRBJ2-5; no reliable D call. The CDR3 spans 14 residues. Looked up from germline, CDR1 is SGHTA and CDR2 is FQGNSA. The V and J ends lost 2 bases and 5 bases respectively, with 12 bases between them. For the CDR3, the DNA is TGTGCCAGCAGCTTATTTTCTGTCAAGGAGACCCAGTACTTC. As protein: CASSLFSVKETQYF.

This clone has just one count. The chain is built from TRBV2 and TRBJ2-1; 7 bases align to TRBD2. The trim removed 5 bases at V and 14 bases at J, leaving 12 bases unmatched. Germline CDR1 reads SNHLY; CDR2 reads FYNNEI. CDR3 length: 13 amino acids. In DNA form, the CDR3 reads TGTGCCAGCAGTCTCGGACTGGGAGGGTCCAAGTTCTTC. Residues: CASSLGLGGSKFF.

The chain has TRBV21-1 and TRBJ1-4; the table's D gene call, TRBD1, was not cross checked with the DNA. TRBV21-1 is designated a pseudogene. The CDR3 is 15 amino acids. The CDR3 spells CASSKFQDRIEKLFF. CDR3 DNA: TGTGCCAGCAGCAAATTTCAGGACAGGATTGAAAAACTGTTTTTT.

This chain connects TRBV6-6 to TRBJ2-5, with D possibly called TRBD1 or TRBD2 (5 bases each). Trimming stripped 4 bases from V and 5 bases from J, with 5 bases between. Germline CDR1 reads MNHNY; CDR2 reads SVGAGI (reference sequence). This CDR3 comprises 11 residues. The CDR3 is CASSWGETQYF. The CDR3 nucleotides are TGTGCCAGCAGTTGGGGGGAGACCCAGTACTTC.

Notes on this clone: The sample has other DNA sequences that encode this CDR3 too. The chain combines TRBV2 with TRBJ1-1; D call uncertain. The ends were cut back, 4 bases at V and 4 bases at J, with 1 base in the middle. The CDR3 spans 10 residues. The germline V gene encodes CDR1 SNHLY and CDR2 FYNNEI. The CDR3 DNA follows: TGTGCCAGCAGTGTCACTGAAGCTTTCTTT. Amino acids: CASSVTEAFF.

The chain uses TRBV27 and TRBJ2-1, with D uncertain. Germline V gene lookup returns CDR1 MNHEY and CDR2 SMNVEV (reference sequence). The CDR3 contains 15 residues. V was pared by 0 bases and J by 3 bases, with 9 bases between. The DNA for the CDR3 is TGTGCCAGCAGTTTATCGCCTAGTAACTACAATGAGCAGTTCTTC. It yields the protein CASSLSPSNYNEQFF.

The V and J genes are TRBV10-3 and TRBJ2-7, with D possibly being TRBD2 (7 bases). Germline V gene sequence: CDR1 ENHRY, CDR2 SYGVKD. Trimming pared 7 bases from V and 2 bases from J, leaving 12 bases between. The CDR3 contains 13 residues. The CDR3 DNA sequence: TGTGCCATCACGGGGGGCACTGCCTACGAGCAGTACTTC. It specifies CAITGGTAYEQYF.

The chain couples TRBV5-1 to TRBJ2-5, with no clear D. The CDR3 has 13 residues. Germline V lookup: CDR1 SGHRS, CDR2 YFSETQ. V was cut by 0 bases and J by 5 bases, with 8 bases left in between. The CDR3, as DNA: TGCGCCAGCAGCTTGGAAGGCTTCGAGACCCAGTACTTC. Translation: CASSLEGFETQYF.

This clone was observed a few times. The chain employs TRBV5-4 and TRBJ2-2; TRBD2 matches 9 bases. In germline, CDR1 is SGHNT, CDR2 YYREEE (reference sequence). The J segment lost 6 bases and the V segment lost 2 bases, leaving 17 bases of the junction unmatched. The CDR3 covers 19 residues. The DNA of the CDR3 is TGTGCCAGCAGCTTCCTTCTAGCGGGAACTTTTTTGCGGGCCGGGGAGCTGTTTTTT. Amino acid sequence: CASSFLLAGTFLRAGELFF. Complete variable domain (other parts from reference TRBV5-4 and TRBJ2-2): ETGVTQSPTHLIKTRGQQVTLRCSSQSGHNTVSWYQQALGQGPQFIFQYYREEENGRGNFPPRFSGLQFPNYSSELNVNALELDDSALYLCASSFLLAGTFLRAGELFFGEGSRLTVL.

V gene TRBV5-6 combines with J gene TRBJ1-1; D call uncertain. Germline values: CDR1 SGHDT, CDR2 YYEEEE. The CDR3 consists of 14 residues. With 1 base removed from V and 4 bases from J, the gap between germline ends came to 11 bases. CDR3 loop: CASSLRSAVTEAFF. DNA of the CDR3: TGTGCCAGCAGCTTGAGGTCAGCCGTCACTGAAGCTTTCTTT.

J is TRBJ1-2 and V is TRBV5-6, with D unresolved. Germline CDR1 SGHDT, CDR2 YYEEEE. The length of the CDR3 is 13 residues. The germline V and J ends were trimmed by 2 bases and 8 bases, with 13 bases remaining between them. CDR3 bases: TGTGCCAGCAGCTTAGGGCGGACCGACGGCTACACCTTC. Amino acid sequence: CASSLGRTDGYTF.

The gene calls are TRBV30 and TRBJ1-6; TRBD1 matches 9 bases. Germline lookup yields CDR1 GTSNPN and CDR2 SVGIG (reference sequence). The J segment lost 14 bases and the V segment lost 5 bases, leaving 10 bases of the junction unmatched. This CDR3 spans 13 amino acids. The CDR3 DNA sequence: TGTGCCTGGGAGGGACAGGGCCACAGGGCCCTCCACTTT. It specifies CAWEGQGHRALHF.